This T cell receptor beta chain emerged from a study of blood T cell repertoires in COVID-19. Germline CDR1 MNHEY, CDR2 SVGEGT. The CDR3 has 12 amino acids. The V end was cut by 6 bases, the J end by 9 bases, with 12 bases between. Cohorts were determined from participant-reported clinical history. Sequencing was performed with immunoSEQ multiplex PCR; in TCRdb, only in-frame clones are kept and a portion is missing. The sample lists approximately 490,000 clones; about nine tenths were seen once. The chain recombines TRBV6-2 or TRBV6-3 with TRBJ2-1; weak D call: TRBD2 (6 bases). This receptor was obtained from a woman between 18 and 29 years old who had recovered from COVID-19. The sequencing input was PBMCs or T cells enriched from blood (not recorded which). The CDR3 reads CASSRLDGEQFF. The CDR3 coding sequence is TGTGCCAGCAGCCGACTAGATGGTGAGCAGTTCTTC.